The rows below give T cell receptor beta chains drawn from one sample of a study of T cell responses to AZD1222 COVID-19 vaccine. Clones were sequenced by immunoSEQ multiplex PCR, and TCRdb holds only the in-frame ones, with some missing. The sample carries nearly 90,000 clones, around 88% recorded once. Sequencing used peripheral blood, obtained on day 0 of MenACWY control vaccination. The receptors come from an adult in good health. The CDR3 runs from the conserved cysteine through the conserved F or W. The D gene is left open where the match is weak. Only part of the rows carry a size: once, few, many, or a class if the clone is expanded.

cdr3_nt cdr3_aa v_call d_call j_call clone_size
TGTGCCAGCAGCCCCCAAACGGGCCCCATTCAGACCCAGTACTTC CASSPQTGPIQTQYF TRBV6-4 - TRBJ2-5 -
TGTGCCAGTAGTATAGGCTTGGCCAGGGCGAACACTGAAGCTTTCTTT CASSIGLARANTEAFF TRBV19 - TRBJ1-1 once
TGTGCCAGCAGCCCCGACTCAGATACGCAGTATTTT CASSPDSDTQYF TRBV7-9 - TRBJ2-3 -
TGTGCCAGCAAGAGACAGGGGGCGAACACTGAAGCTTTCTTT CASKRQGANTEAFF TRBV6-5 TRBD1 TRBJ1-1 -
TGTGCCAGCAGCGCCATGGGGGGGGATAATCAGCCCCAGCATTTT CASSAMGGDNQPQHF TRBV9 - TRBJ1-5 -
TGTGCCAGCTCAAGCTGGAGAGGGACAGATACGCAGTATTTT CASSSWRGTDTQYF TRBV6-5 - TRBJ2-3 -
TGTGCCAGTACTAACCGGGCCAGCGAGGATAAAGAAACTTTCTTT CASTNRASEDKETFF TRBV19 - TRBJ1-1 -
TGTGCCAGCAAAACAGGGGGAGCTGAAGCTTTCTTT CASKTGGAEAFF TRBV6-5 TRBD1 TRBJ1-1 -
TGTGCCAGCAGCCCGGGACTAGGTCCCCAAGAGACCCAGTACTTC CASSPGLGPQETQYF TRBV27 TRBD2 TRBJ2-5 -
TGTGCCAGCAGCGTAGCTCAGGGGGCGAATGAAAAACTGTTTTTT CASSVAQGANEKLFF TRBV9 TRBD1 TRBJ1-4 -
TGTGCCAGCAGCTCCCGCCCGGGACTAGCGAGCACAGATACGCAGTATTTT CASSSRPGLASTDTQYF TRBV27 TRBD2 TRBJ2-3 few
TGTGCCAGCTCACCCTTAGACAGGAAGATTAACTATGGCTACACCTTC CASSPLDRKINYGYTF TRBV18 - TRBJ1-2 -
TGTGCCACGCGAAGGGGAATACTCATTGGCCCATCGTCCTATAATTCACCCCTCCACTTT CATRRGILIGPSSYNSPLHF TRBV2 - TRBJ1-6 -
TGTGCCAGCAGGACCGGGACGGTAAATGAAAAACTGTTTTTT CASRTGTVNEKLFF TRBV2 - TRBJ1-4 -
TGTGCCAGCAGTGAAGCGCTTCATAATTCACCCCTCCACTTT CASSEALHNSPLHF TRBV2 - TRBJ1-6 -